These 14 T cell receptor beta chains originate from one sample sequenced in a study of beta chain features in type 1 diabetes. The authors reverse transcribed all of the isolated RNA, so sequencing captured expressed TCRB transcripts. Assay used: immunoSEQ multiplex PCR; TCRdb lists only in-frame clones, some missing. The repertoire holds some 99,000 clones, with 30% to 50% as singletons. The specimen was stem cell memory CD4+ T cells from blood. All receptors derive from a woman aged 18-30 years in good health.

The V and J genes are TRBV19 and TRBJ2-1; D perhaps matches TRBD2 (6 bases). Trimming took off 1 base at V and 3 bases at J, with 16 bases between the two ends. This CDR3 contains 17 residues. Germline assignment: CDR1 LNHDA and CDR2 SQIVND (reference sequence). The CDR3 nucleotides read TGTGCCAGTAGTATAGGAGCCGGGAGTCGGCTCTACAATGAGCAGTTCTTC. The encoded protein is CASSIGAGSRLYNEQFF.

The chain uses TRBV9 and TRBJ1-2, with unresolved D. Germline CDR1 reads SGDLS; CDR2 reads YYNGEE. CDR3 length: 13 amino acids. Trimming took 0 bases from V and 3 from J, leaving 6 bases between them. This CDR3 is CASSVARHYGYTF. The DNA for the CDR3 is TGTGCCAGCAGCGTAGCTAGACACTATGGCTACACCTTC.

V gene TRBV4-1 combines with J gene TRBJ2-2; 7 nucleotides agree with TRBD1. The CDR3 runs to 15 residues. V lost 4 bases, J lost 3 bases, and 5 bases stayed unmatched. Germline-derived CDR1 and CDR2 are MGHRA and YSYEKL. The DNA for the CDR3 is TGCGCCAGCAGCCGGACAGGCCTATACACCGGGGAGCTGTTTTTT. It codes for CASSRTGLYTGELFF.

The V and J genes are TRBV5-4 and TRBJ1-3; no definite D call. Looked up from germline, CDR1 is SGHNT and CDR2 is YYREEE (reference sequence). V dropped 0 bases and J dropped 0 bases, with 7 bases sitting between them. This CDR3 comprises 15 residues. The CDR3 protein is CASSLAGLSGNTIYF. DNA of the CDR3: TGTGCCAGCAGCTTGGCTGGGCTCTCTGGAAACACCATATATTTT.

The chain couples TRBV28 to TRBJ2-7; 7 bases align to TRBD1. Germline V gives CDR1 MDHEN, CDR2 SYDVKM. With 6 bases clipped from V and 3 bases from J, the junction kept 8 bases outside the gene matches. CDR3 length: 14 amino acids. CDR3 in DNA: TGTGCCAGCAGCCCAAGACAGGGTCGCTACGAGCAGTACTTC. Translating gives CASSPRQGRYEQYF.

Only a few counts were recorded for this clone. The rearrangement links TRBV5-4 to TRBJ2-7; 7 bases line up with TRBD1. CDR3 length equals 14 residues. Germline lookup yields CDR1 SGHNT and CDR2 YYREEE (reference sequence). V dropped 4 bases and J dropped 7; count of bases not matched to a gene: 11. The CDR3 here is CASSPQGTAQEQYF. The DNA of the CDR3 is TGTGCCAGCAGCCCCCAGGGGACAGCTCAGGAGCAGTACTTC.

CDR3 nucleotides: TGTGCCAGCAGCTTAGTGCCCTTAGCGGGAGGTGCCAAAAATGAGCAGTTCTTC. This codes for CASSLVPLAGGAKNEQFF. This chain joins TRBV7-9 and TRBJ2-1; TRBD2 matches at 10 bases. CDR1 SEHNR and CDR2 FQNEAQ come from the germline V gene (reference sequence). The CDR3 is made up of 18 amino acids. After removal of 1 base from V and 7 bases from J, the junction contained 13 bases not matched to a gene.

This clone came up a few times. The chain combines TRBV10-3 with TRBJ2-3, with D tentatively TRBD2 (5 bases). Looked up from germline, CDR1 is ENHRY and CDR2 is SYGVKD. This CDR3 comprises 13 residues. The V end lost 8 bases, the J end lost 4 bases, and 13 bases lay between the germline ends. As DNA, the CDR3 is TGTGCCATCCGGGGTGGGTACCCAGATACGCAGTATTTT. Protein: CAIRGGYPDTQYF.

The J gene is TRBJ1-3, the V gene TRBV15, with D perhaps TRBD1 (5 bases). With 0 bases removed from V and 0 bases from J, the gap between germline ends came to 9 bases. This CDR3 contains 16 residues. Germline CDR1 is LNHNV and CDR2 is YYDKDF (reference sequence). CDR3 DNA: TGTGCCACCAGCAGAGACCGGGGGTCCTCTGGAAACACCATATATTTT. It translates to CATSRDRGSSGNTIYF.

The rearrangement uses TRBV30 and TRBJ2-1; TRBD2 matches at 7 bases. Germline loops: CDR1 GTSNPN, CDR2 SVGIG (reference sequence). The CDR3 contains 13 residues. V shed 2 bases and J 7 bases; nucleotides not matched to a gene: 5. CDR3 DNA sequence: TGTGCCTGGAGTAAGGGAGGGCCTAATGAGCAGTTCTTC. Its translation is CAWSKGGPNEQFF.

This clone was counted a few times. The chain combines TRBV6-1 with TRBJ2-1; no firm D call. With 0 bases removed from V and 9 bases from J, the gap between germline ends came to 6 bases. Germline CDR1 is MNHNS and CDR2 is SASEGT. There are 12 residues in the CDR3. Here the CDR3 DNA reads TGTGCCAGCAGTGAAGCGCGAAGTGAGCAGTTCTTC. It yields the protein CASSEARSEQFF.

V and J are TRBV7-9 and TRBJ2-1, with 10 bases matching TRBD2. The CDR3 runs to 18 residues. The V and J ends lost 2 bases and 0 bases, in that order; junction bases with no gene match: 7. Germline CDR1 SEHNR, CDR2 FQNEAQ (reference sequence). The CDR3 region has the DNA TGTGCCAGCAGCTTACCTAGCGGGAGCCAGAGCTCCTACAATGAGCAGTTCTTC. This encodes CASSLPSGSQSSYNEQFF.

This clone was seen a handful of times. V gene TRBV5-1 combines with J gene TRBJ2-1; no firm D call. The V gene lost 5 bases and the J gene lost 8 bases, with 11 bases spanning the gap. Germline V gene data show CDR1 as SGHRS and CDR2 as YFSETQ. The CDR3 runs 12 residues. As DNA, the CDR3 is TGCGCCAGCAGGGGCCCCCTCCATGAGCAGTTCTTC. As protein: CASRGPLHEQFF. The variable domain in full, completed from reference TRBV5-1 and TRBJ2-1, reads KAGVTQTPRYLIKTRGQQVTLSCSPISGHRSVSWYQQTPGQGLQFLFEYFSETQRNKGNFPGRFSGRQFSNSRSEMNVSTLELGDSALYLCASRGPLHEQFFGPGTRLTVL.

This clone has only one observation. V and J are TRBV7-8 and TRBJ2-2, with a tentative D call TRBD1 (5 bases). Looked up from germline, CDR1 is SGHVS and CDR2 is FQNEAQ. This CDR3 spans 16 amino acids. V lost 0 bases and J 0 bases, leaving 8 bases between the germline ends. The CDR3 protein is CASSLADRPNTGELFF. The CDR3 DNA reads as TGTGCCAGCAGCTTAGCAGACAGACCGAACACCGGGGAGCTGTTTTTT.